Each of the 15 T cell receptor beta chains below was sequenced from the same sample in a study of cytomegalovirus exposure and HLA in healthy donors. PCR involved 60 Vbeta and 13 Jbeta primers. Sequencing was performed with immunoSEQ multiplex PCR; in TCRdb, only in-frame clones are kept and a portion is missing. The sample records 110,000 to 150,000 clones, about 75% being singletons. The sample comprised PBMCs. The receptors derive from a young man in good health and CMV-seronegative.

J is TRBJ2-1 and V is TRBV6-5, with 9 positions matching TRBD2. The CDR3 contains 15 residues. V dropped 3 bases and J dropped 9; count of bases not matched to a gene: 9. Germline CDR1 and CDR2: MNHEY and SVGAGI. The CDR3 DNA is TGTGCCAGCAGTTATAGCGGGAGCAGTCCAGGTGAGCAGTTCTTC. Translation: CASSYSGSSPGEQFF.

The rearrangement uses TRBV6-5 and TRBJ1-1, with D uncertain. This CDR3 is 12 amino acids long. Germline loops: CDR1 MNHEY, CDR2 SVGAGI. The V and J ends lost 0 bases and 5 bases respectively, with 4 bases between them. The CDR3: CASSYSRTEAFF. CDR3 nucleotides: TGTGCCAGCAGTTACTCCCGTACTGAAGCTTTCTTT.

DNA for the CDR3: TGTGCCAGCAGCTTAACAGGGACCTCTGGGGCCAACGTCCTGACTTTC. Protein product: CASSLTGTSGANVLTF. The V call is TRBV5-8, the J call TRBJ2-6; possibly TRBD1 for D (6 bases). Looked up from germline, CDR1 is SGHTS and CDR2 is YDEGEE. The V end lost 2 bases, the J end lost 0 bases, and 9 bases lay between the germline ends. The length of the CDR3 is 16 residues.

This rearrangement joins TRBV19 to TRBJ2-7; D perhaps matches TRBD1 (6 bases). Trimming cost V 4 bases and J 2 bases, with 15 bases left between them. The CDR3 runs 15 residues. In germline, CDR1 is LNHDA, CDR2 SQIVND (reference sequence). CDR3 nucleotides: TGTGCCAGTAGTACAGACCGGGACACTCCCTACGAGCAGTACTTC. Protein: CASSTDRDTPYEQYF. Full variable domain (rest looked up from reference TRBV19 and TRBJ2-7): DGGITQSPKYLFRKEGQNVTLSCEQNLNHDAMYWYRQDPGQGLRLIYYSQIVNDFQKGDIAEGYSVSREKKESFPLTVTSAQKNPTAFYLCASSTDRDTPYEQYFGPGTRLTVT.

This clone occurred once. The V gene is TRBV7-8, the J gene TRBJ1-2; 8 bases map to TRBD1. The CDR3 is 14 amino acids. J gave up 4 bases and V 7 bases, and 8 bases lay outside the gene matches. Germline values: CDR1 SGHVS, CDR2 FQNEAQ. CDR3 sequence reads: CASNRRGRGYGYTF. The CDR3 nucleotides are TGTGCCAGCAACCGCAGGGGGCGAGGCTATGGCTACACCTTC.

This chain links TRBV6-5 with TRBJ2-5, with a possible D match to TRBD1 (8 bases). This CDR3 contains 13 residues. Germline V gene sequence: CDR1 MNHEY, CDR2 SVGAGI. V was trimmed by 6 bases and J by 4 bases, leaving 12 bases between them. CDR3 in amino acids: CASRHRGGETQYF. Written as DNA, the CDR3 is TGTGCCAGCAGACACAGGGGGGGAGAGACCCAGTACTTC.

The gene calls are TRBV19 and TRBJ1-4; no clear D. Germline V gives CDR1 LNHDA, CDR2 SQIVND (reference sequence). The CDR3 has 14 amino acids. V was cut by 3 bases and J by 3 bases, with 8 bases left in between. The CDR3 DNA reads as TGTGCCAGTAGTATCGTGAGCTCTAATGAAAAACTGTTTTTT. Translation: CASSIVSSNEKLFF.

CDR3 sequence: CAWSRGTNEKLFF. The CDR3 coding sequence is TGTGCCTGGAGTCGGGGGACTAATGAAAAACTGTTTTTT. V and J are TRBV30 and TRBJ1-4; tentatively, D is TRBD1 (5 bases). The germline V and J ends were trimmed by 2 bases and 2 bases, with 6 bases remaining between them. Germline V CDR1 and CDR2: GTSNPN, SVGIG (reference sequence). The CDR3 covers 13 residues. The entire variable domain, with the rest obtained from reference TRBV30 and TRBJ1-4, is as follows: SQTIHQWPATLVQPVGSPLSLECTVEGTSNPNLYWYRQAAGRGLQLLFYSVGIGQISSEVPQNLSASRPQDRQFILSSKKLLLSDSGFYLCAWSRGTNEKLFFGSGTQLSVL.

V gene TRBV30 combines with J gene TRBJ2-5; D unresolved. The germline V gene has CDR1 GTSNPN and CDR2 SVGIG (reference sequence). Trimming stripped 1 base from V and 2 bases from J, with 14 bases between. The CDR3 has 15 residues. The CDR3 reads CAWSALAEPQETQYF. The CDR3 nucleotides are TGTGCCTGGAGTGCCCTCGCGGAACCACAAGAGACCCAGTACTTC. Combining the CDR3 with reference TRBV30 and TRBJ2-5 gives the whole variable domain SQTIHQWPATLVQPVGSPLSLECTVEGTSNPNLYWYRQAAGRGLQLLFYSVGIGQISSEVPQNLSASRPQDRQFILSSKKLLLSDSGFYLCAWSALAEPQETQYFGPGTRLLVL.

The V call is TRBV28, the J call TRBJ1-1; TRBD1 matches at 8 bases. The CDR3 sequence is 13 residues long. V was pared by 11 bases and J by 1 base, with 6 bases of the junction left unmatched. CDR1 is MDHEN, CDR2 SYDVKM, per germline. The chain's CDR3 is CAGAGTGNTEAFF. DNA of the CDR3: TGTGCCGGCGCCGGGACAGGGAACACTGAAGCTTTCTTT.

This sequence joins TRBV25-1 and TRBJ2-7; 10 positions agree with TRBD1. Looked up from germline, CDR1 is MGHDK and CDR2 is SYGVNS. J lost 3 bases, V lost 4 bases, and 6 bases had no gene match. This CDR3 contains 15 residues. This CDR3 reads CASSGLRTGGYEQYF. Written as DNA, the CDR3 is TGTGCCAGCAGTGGGCTCCGGACAGGGGGCTACGAGCAGTACTTC.

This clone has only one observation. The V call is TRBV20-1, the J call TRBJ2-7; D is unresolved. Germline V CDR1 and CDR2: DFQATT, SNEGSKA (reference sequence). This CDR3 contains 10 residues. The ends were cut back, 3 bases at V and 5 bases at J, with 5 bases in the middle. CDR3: CSASEDEQYF. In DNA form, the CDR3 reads TGCAGTGCTAGCGAGGACGAGCAGTACTTC.

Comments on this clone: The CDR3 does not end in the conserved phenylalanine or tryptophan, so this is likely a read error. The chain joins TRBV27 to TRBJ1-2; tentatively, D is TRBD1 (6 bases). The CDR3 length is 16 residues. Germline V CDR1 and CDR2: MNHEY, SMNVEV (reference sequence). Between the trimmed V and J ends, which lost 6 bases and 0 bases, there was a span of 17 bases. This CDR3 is CASSPGPGTPNYGYTL. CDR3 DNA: TGTGCCAGCAGCCCCGGCCCCGGGACACCTAACTATGGCTACACCCTC.

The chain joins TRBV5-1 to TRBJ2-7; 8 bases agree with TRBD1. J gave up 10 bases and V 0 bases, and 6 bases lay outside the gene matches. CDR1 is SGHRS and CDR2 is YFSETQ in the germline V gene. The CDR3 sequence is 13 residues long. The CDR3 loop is CASSLGEDRDQYF. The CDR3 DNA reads TGCGCCAGCAGCTTGGGAGAGGACAGGGACCAGTACTTC.

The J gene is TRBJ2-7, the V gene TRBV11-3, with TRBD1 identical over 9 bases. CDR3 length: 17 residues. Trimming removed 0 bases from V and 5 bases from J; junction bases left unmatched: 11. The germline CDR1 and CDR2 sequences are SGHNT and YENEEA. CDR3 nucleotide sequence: TGTGCCAGCAGCTTAGATAACACCGGGACAGGGACGGACGAGCAGTACTTC. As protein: CASSLDNTGTGTDEQYF.